This is a list of T cell receptor beta chains from one sample in a study of vaccination and CD4 T cells after COVID-19. These receptors' targets are unknown. TCRdb itself ran the PCR reads through MiXCR, one entry per CDR3 protein. The data contain about 14,000 distinct CDR3 sequences, under 60% of them singletons. The specimen was CD4+ T cells from blood, cultured in vitro, collected before SARS-CoV-2 vaccination. The receptors here all came from a human donor who had recovered from COVID-19. CDR3s include the opening cysteine and the closing phenylalanine or tryptophan. D genes are given only for firm matches. The size entry is marked missing in some rows and otherwise reads once, few, many or a size class.

d_gene | j_gene | abundance | v_gene | CDR3aa | CDR3nt
TRBD1 | TRBJ1-5 | NA | TRBV2 | CASSEDRGQRGNQPQHF | TGTGCCAGCAGTGAGGACAGGGGGCAGAGAGGCAATCAGCCCCAGCATTTT
TRBD1 | TRBJ1-2 | few | TRBV10-3 | CAISEPGQGGYGYTF | TGTGCCATCAGTGAGCCGGGACAGGGTGGGTATGGCTACACCTTC
NA | TRBJ1-1 | NA | TRBV6-2/TRBV6-3 | CASSSRYPKNTEAFF | TGTGCCAGCAGTTCCCGCTACCCTAAGAACACTGAAGCTTTCTTT
NA | TRBJ1-1 | NA | TRBV10-3 | CAISDGRGEKAFF | TGTGCCATCAGTGACGGGAGGGGTGAGAAAGCTTTCTTT
TRBD1 | TRBJ1-5 | NA | TRBV6-1 | CASSTRQGRQPQHF | TGTGCCAGCAGTACCCGACAGGGAAGGCAGCCCCAGCATTTT
NA | TRBJ1-1 | NA | TRBV7-9 | CASSPEFRDTEAFF | TGTGCCAGCAGTCCTGAATTCAGGGACACTGAAGCTTTCTTT
NA | TRBJ2-2 | NA | TRBV6-5 | CASSYSMRFSTGELFF | TGTGCCAGCAGTTACTCGATGAGGTTTAGCACCGGGGAGCTGTTTTTT
NA | TRBJ1-1 | NA | TRBV10-3 | CAISEGGDANTEAFF | TGTGCCATCAGTGAAGGAGGGGATGCGAACACTGAAGCTTTCTTT
NA | TRBJ1-5 | NA | TRBV11-2 | CASSVDRNQPQHF | TGTGCCAGCAGCGTGGACCGAAATCAGCCCCAGCATTTT
NA | TRBJ2-3 | NA | TRBV6-1 | CASRLGLNTDTQYF | TGTGCCAGCAGACTAGGACTAAACACAGATACGCAGTATTTT
NA | TRBJ2-7 | NA | TRBV7-9 | CASSLGATPEGQQYF | TGTGCCAGCAGCTTAGGTGCCACCCCAGAAGGACAGCAGTACTTC
TRBD2 | TRBJ2-5 | NA | TRBV27 | CASRRLAGEGETQYF | TGTGCCAGCAGGCGACTAGCGGGAGAGGGAGAGACCCAGTACTTC
NA | TRBJ1-5 | medium-sized | TRBV27 | CASSLRGNQPQHF | TGTGCCAGCAGTTTGCGGGGGAATCAGCCCCAGCATTTT
NA | TRBJ1-2 | few | TRBV6-2/TRBV6-3 | CASKETDNYGYTF | TGTGCCAGCAAGGAGACGGACAATTACGGCTACACCTTC
NA | TRBJ1-1 | once | TRBV10-3 | CAIKTEVNTEAFF | TGTGCCATTAAGACAGAGGTGAACACTGAAGCTTTCTTT
TRBD1 | TRBJ1-2 | few | TRBV4-1 | CASSHTGGADYGYTF | TGCGCCAGCAGCCACACAGGGGGCGCAGACTATGGCTACACCTTC
NA | TRBJ2-5 | once | TRBV10-1 | CASSESMTGETQYF | TGCGCCAGCAGTGAGTCGATGACCGGAGAGACCCAGTACTTC
NA | TRBJ1-5 | NA | TRBV20-1 | CSASNTGSVEPQHF | TGCAGTGCTAGTAATACAGGGTCGGTGGAGCCCCAGCATTTT